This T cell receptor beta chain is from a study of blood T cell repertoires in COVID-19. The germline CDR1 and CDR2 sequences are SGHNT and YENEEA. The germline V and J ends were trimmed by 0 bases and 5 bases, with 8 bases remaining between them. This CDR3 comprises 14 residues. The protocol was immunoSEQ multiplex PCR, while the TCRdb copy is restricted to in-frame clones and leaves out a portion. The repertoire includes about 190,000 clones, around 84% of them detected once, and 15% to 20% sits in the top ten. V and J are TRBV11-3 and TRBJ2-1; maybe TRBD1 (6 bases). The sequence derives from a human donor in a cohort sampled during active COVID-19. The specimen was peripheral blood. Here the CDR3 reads CASSLDRQDNEQFF. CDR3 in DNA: TGTGCCAGCAGCTTAGACCGACAGGACAATGAGCAGTTCTTC.